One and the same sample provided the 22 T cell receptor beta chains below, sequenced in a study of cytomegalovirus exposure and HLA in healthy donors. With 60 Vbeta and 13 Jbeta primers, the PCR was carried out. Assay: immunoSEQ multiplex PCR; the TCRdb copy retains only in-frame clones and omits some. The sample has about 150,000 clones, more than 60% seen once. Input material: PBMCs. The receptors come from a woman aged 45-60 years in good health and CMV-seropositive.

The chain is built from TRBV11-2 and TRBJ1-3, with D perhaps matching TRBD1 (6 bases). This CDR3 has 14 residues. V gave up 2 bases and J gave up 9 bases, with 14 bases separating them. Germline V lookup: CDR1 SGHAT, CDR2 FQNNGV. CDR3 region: CASSLQQGRTTIYF. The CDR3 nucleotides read TGTGCCAGCAGCTTACAACAGGGTCGGACCACCATATATTTT.

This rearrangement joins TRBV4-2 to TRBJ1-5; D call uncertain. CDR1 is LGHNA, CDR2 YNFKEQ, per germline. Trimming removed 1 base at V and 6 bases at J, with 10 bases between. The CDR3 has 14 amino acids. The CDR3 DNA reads TGTGCCAGCAGCCAAGCCGGGGAAGGTCAGCCCCAGCATTTT. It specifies CASSQAGEGQPQHF.

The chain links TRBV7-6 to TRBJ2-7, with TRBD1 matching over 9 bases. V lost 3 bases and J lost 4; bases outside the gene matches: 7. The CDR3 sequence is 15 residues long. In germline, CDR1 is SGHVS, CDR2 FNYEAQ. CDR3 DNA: TGTGCCAGCAGCTTGGGCAACGGACAGGGGTACGAGCAGTACTTC. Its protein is CASSLGNGQGYEQYF.

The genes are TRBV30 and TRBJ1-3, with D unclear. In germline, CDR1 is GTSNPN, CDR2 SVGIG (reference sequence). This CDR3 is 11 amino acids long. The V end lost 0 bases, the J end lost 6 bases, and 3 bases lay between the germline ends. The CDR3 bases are TGTGCCTGGAGTGTACAAAACACCATATATTTT. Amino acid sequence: CAWSVQNTIYF.

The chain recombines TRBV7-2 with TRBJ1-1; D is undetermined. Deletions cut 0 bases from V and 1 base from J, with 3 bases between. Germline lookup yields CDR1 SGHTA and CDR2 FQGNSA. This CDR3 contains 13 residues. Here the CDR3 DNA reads TGTGCCAGCAGCTTAGCCAGGAACACTGAAGCTTTCTTT. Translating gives CASSLARNTEAFF.

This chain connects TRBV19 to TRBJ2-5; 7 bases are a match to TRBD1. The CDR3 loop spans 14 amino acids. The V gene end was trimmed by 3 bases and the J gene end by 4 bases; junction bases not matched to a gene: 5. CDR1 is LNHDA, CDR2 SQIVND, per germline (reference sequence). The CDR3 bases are TGTGCCAGTAGTATTTCGGCAGGGGGAGAGACCCAGTACTTC. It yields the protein CASSISAGGETQYF.

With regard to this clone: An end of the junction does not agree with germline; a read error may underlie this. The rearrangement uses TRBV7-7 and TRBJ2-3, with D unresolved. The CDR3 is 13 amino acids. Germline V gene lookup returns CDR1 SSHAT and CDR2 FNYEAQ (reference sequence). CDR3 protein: CASSPSRTDTQYF. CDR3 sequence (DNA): TGTGCTAGCAGCCCCTCCCGCACAGATACGCAGTATTTT. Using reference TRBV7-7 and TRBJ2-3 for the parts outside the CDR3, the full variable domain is GAGVSQSPRYKVTKRGQDVTLRCDPISSHATLYWYQQALGQGPEFLTYFNYEAQPDKSGLPSDRFSAERPEGSISTLTIQRTEQRDSAMYRCASSPSRTDTQYFGPGTRLTVL.

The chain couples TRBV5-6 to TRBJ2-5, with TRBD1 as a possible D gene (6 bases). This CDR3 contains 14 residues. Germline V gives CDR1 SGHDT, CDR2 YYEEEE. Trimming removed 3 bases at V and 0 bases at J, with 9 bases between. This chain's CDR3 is CASSSGAYQETQYF. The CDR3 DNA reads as TGTGCCAGCAGCTCAGGGGCGTACCAAGAGACCCAGTACTTC.

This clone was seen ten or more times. This CDR3 reads CAAFEEGTNYGYTF. Written as DNA, the CDR3 is TGTGCCGCCTTTGAGGAGGGGACTAACTATGGCTACACCTTC. This chain joins TRBV7-9 and TRBJ1-2, with a tentative D call TRBD1 (5 bases). The V gene's germline CDR1 is SEHNR and CDR2 FQNEAQ (reference sequence). V dropped 11 bases and J dropped 0 bases, with 16 bases sitting between them. The CDR3 loop spans 14 amino acids.

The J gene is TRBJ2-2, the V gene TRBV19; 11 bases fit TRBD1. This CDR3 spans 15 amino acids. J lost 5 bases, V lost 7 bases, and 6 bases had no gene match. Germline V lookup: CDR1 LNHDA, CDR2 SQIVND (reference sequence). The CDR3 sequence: CASMTGTGGTGELFF. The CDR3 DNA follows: TGTGCCAGTATGACCGGGACAGGGGGGACCGGGGAGCTGTTTTTT.

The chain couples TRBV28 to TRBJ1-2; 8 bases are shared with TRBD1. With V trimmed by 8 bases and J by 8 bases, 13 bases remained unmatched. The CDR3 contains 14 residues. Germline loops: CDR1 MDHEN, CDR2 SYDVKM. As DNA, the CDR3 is TGTGCCAGCCTCCAGGGGGCGTCTGTTAGAGGCTACACCTTC. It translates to CASLQGASVRGYTF.

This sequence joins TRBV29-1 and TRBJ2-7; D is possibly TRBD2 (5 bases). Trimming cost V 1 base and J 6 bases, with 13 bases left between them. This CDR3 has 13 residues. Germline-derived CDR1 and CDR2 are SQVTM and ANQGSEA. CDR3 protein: CSVEGGYGGEQYF. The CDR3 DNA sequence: TGCAGCGTTGAAGGGGGATACGGAGGCGAGCAGTACTTC.

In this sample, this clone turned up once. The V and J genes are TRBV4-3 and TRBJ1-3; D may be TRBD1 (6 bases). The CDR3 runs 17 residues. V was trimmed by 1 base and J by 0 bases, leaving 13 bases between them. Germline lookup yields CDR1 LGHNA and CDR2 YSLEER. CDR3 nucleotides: TGCGCCAGCAGCCAAGGGGGGCTTTTGGGCTCTGGAAACACCATATATTTT. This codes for CASSQGGLLGSGNTIYF.

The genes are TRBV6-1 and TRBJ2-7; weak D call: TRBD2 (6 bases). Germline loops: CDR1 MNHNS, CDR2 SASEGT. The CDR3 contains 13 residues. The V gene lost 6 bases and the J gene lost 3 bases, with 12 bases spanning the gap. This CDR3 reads CASRGGMGYEQYF. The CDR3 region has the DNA TGTGCCAGCAGGGGGGGTATGGGCTACGAGCAGTACTTC.

The CDR3 DNA follows: TGCAGCGTTGAATCACCCCGAACAACCTACAATGAGCAGTTCTTC. It encodes CSVESPRTTYNEQFF. The genes are TRBV29-1 and TRBJ2-1, with no clear D. From germline, CDR1 is SQVTM and CDR2 ANQGSEA. V lost 2 bases to trimming and J lost 2 bases, with 13 bases between them. This CDR3 has 15 residues.

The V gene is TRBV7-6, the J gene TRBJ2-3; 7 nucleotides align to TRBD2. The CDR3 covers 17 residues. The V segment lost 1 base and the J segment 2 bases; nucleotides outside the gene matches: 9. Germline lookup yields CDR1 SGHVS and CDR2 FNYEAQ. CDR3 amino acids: CASSLEGAGSPTDTQYF. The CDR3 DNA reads TGTGCCAGCAGCTTAGAAGGAGCGGGGTCTCCCACAGATACGCAGTATTTT.

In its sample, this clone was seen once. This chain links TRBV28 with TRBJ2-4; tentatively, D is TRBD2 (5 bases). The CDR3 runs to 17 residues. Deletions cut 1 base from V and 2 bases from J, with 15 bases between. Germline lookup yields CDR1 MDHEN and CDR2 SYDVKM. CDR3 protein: CASSLYGLQTTKNIQYF. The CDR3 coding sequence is TGTGCCAGCAGTTTATATGGACTTCAGACGACCAAAAACATTCAGTACTTC.

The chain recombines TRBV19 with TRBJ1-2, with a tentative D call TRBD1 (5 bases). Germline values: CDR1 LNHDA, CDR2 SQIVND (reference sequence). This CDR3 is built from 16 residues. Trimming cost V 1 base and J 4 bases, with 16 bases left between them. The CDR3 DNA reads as TGTGCCAGTAGTATAGTCTCCGACAGTACCTTCTATGGCTACACCTTC. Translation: CASSIVSDSTFYGYTF.

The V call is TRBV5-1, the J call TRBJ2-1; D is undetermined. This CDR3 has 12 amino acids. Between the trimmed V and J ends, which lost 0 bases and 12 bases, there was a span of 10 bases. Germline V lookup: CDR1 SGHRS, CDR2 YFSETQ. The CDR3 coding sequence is TGCGCCAGCAGCTTGGAGTCAGGCGTGCAGTTCTTC. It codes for CASSLESGVQFF.

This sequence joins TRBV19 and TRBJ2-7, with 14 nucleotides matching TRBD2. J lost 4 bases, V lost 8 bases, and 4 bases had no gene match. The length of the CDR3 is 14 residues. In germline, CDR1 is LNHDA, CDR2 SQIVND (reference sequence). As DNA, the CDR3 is TGTGCCAGTTCTCGGACTAGCGGGAGGTACGAGCAGTACTTC. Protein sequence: CASSRTSGRYEQYF.

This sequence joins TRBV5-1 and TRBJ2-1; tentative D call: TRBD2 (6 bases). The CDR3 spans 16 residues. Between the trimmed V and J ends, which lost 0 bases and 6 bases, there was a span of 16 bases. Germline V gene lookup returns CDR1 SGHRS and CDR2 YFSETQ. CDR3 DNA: TGCGCCAGCAGCTTGGACGCGGGGCGCGGTAGCAATGAGCAGTTCTTC. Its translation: CASSLDAGRGSNEQFF.

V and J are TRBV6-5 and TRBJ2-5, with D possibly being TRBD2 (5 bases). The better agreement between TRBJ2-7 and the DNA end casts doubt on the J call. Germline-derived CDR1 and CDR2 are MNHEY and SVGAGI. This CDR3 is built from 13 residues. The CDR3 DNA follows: TGTGCCAGCAGTAGAGGGTCGGCTGCCGAGCAGTACTTC. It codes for CASSRGSAAEQYF.